This passage covers 11 T cell receptor beta chains from one sample sequenced in a study of identical twins. In TCRdb, the 5' RACE reads were re-called with MiXCR into one record per CDR3 protein. Of about 220,000 distinct CDR3 sequences in the sample, 7.5% were seen once. The data also belong to a second study, concerning yellow fever vaccine responses in identical twins.

Sequencing used CD8+ T cells sorted from blood. The receptors originated from a woman younger than 30 in good health.

The genes are TRBV15 and TRBJ2-1, with D perhaps matching TRBD2 (6 bases). This CDR3 has 16 residues. V lost 4 bases and J 3 bases, leaving 16 bases between the germline ends. The germline CDR1 and CDR2 sequences are LNHNV and YYDKDF (reference sequence). As DNA, the CDR3 is TGTGCCACCAGCAAACGTCGGGAGTTAGTCTACAATGAGCAGTTCTTC. Translating gives CATSKRRELVYNEQFF. Full variable domain (rest looked up from reference TRBV15 and TRBJ2-1): DAMVIQNPRYQVTQFGKPVTLSCSQTLNHNVMYWYQQKSSQAPKLLFHYYDKDFNNEADTPDNFQSRRPNTSFCFLDIRSPGLGDTAMYLCATSKRRELVYNEQFFGPGTRLTVL.

Many counts were recorded for this clonotype. The CDR3 DNA follows: TGTGCCAGCAGCCACGGGACTAGCGGGGGAGCAGATACGCAGTATTTT. It encodes CASSHGTSGGADTQYF. This rearrangement joins TRBV3-1 to TRBJ2-3; the match to TRBD2 covers 14 bases. The CDR3 covers 16 residues. V lost 3 bases to trimming and J lost 4 bases; unmatched junction nucleotides: 3. Germline CDR1 reads LGHDT; CDR2 reads YNNKEL (reference sequence).

In this sample, this clonotype turned up many times. This chain's CDR3 is CASNRGLGTEAFF. The CDR3 nucleotides read TGTGCCAGCAATAGGGGGCTGGGCACTGAAGCTTTCTTT. The V and J genes are TRBV2 and TRBJ1-1; 7 bases match TRBD1. CDR1 and CDR2 from the germline V gene are SNHLY and FYNNEI. The ends lost 7 bases at V and 4 bases at J; junction bases unmatched: 6. CDR3 length: 13 residues.

The chain recombines TRBV12-5 with TRBJ2-3, with 7 bases aligning to TRBD1. The CDR3 is made up of 14 amino acids. Germline V CDR1 and CDR2: LGHNT, FRNRAP. The V gene end was trimmed by 3 bases and the J gene end by 1 base; junction bases not matched to a gene: 1. In nucleotides, the CDR3 is TGTGCTAGTGGTTTAGGACAGGGCACAGATACGCAGTATTTT. As protein: CASGLGQGTDTQYF.

In its sample, this clonotype was seen many times. This chain uses TRBV24-1 with TRBJ1-5, with a weak D call TRBD1 (6 bases). The germline V gene has CDR1 KGHDR and CDR2 SFDVKD. Trimming cost V 10 bases and J 9 bases, with 12 bases left between them. The CDR3 is 11 residues long. CDR3 coding DNA: TGTGCCACGAGAACAGGGTTGCCCCAGCATTTT. Its protein product is CATRTGLPQHF.

The chain couples TRBV27 to TRBJ2-1; 7 bases line up with TRBD2. This CDR3 contains 14 residues. Trimming took 1 base from V and 6 from J; bases not matched to a gene: 3. Looked up from germline, CDR1 is MNHEY and CDR2 is SMNVEV (reference sequence). CDR3 in amino acids: CASSLFGEGNEQFF. In nucleotides, the CDR3 is TGTGCCAGCAGTTTATTTGGGGAGGGCAATGAGCAGTTCTTC.

This clonotype appeared a few times. This rearrangement joins TRBV6-7 to TRBJ2-1, with TRBD2 matching over 8 bases. TRBV6-7 is reported as an ORF; its role is uncertain. CDR3 length: 17 amino acids. With V trimmed by 6 bases and J by 0 bases, 10 bases remained unmatched. CDR3 loop: CASSSPGTRNSYNEQFF. In DNA form, the CDR3 reads TGTGCCAGCAGCTCCCCCGGGACTAGGAACTCCTACAATGAGCAGTTCTTC.

V usage is TRBV29-1 and J usage is TRBJ2-6; D remains ambiguous. The germline V gene encodes CDR1 SQVTM and CDR2 ANQGSEA. The V and J ends lost 6 bases and 0 bases respectively, with 3 bases between them. The CDR3 runs to 12 residues. This CDR3 reads CSVISGANVLTF. CDR3 DNA: TGCAGCGTGATCTCTGGGGCCAACGTCCTGACTTTC.

The genes are TRBV28 and TRBJ2-5; possibly TRBD1 for D (5 bases). The CDR3 totals 16 residues. The germline V gene encodes CDR1 MDHEN and CDR2 SYDVKM. With 1 base removed from V and 4 bases from J, the gap between germline ends came to 16 bases. The DNA of the CDR3 is TGTGCCAGCAGTTTATCGGCTGATAGAAGGGGAGAGACCCAGTACTTC. Its protein is CASSLSADRRGETQYF.

The chain has TRBV21-1 and TRBJ2-1. TRBV21-1 is labeled a pseudogene. The CDR3 extends over 13 amino acids. The CDR3 sequence: CASSKAFGNEQFF. The DNA of the CDR3 is TGTGCCAGCAGCAAAGCGTTCGGGAATGAGCAGTTCTTC.

This clonotype was seen a handful of times. The chain combines TRBV6-1 with TRBJ2-7; 7 nucleotides agree with TRBD2. Per the germline V gene, CDR1 is MNHNS and CDR2 is SASEGT. Trimming at V came to 0 bases and at J to 1 base, leaving 9 bases not matched to a gene. CDR3 length: 17 residues. CDR3 sequence reads: CASSEALRRERSYEQYF. The DNA of the CDR3 is TGTGCCAGCAGTGAAGCGCTTCGGCGGGAGAGGTCCTACGAGCAGTACTTC.